This T cell receptor (beta chain) is from a study of blood T cell repertoires in COVID-19. V lost 8 bases and J lost 4; bases outside the gene matches: 15. The germline V gene encodes CDR1 SQVTM and CDR2 ANQGSEA. The CDR3 runs 16 residues. During the 2 weeks before they entered the study, exposed participants had met someone with a PCR-confirmed or clinician-diagnosed COVID-19 case. Measured with immunoSEQ multiplex PCR; TCRdb has only the in-frame clones, and not every one. In the table there are around 400,000 clones, about 89% of which are singletons. A single count supports this clone. The chain has TRBV29-1 and TRBJ1-2; 11 bases align to TRBD1. The clonotype was recovered from a woman in her 40s who had been exposed to COVID-19. Source material: PBMCs or T cells enriched from blood (not recorded which). The CDR3 loop reads CSTLRAGQGEGYGYTF. The CDR3 DNA reads TGCAGCACCTTGAGAGCGGGACAGGGGGAGGGCTATGGCTACACCTTC.